These T cell receptor beta chains were read from a single sample in a study of beta chain features in type 1 diabetes. TCRdb's copy holds only in-frame clones and misses some; the assay was immunoSEQ multiplex PCR. The table has roughly 240,000 clones, 11% to 15% seen once. The source material was naive CD4+ T cells from blood. These receptors were obtained from a woman aged 40 to 50 in good health. Both conserved end residues are part of each CDR3. D genes are given only for firm matches. Only some rows state a clone size, as once, few, many or a class for expanded clones.

>TRBV13|TRBJ1-2|TRBD1|many
CASSLQGAGYGYTF
TGTGCCAGCAGCTTACAGGGGGCAGGCTATGGCTACACCTTC
>TRBV7-2|TRBJ2-7|TRBD1|NA
CASTQSSRGRYEQYF
TGTGCCAGCACCCAATCGAGCAGGGGGCGGTACGAGCAGTACTTC
>TRBV11-2|TRBJ1-4|TRBD1|NA
CASSPGQRTGEKLFF
TGTGCCAGCAGCCCGGGACAGAGAACGGGGGAAAAACTGTTTTTT
>TRBV5-6|TRBJ1-6|TRBD1|few
CASSLAGTGSSPLHF
TGTGCCAGCAGCTTGGCCGGGACAGGGTCTTCACCCCTCCACTTT
>TRBV7-2|TRBJ1-5|TRBD1|NA
CASSGQGGPPQHF
TGTGCCAGCTCCGGACAGGGGGGCCCGCCCCAGCATTTT
>TRBV29-1|TRBJ2-1|TRBD2|few
CSGRTSGGTLEFF
TGCAGCGGTAGGACTAGCGGGGGAACCCTAGAGTTCTTC
>TRBV6-1|TRBJ1-5|TRBD1|once
CASSVTGDQPQHF
TGTGCCAGCAGTGTGACAGGGGATCAGCCCCAGCATTTT
>TRBV13|TRBJ2-7|TRBD1|NA
CASSLGLADRAIPYEQYF
TGTGCCAGCAGCTTAGGCCTAGCCGACAGGGCGATTCCATACGAGCAGTACTTC
>TRBV6-5|TRBJ2-1|NA|NA
CASNNAGLGNEQFF
TGTGCCAGCAACAACGCGGGGTTGGGCAATGAGCAGTTCTTC
>TRBV5-1|TRBJ2-5|TRBD1|NA
CASGTEAGETQYF
TGCGCCAGCGGGACAGAAGCCGGAGAGACCCAGTACTTC
>TRBV19|TRBJ2-7|NA|few
CASSELGGPTYEQYF
TGTGCCAGTAGCGAATTGGGGGGGCCGACCTACGAGCAGTACTTC
>TRBV15|TRBJ2-7|NA|few
CATEKSDVGEQYF
TGTGCCACCGAAAAGAGCGATGTGGGCGAGCAGTACTTC
>TRBV4-3|TRBJ2-2|TRBD2|NA
CASSVTSGSGELFF
TGCGCCAGCAGCGTTACTAGCGGGAGCGGGGAGCTGTTTTTT